The 26 T cell receptor beta chains below come from one sample, sequenced in a study of CD8+CD57+ T cells in acquired aplastic anemia. Genomic DNA served as template for TCR beta VDJ and CDR3 profiling. MiXCR, applied by TCRdb to the reads, yields one record per CDR3 protein. The table records 95,000 to 120,000 distinct CDR3 sequences, 50% to 65% of them present only once. Sequencing was done on a sample of sorted CD4+, CD8+, or CD8+CD57+ T cells (not recorded which) from PBMCs. These receptor sequences come from a human donor in good health, serving as a control.

This clonotype has at least ten counts. This chain links TRBV5-1 with TRBJ1-1; D ambiguous. This CDR3 region has 17 residues. Germline CDR1 reads SGHRS; CDR2 reads YFSETQ. V lost 4 bases to trimming and J lost 7 bases, with 26 bases between them. The CDR3 reads CASSTFPVSADFVEAFF. The CDR3, as DNA: TGCGCCAGCAGCACTTTCCCTGTTTCAGCAGATTTTGTTGAAGCTTTCTTT.

This clonotype was seen at least ten times. The rearrangement uses TRBV29-1 and TRBJ2-3; 10 bases are a match to TRBD2. V dropped 3 bases and J dropped 3; count of bases not matched to a gene: 18. Germline lookup yields CDR1 SQVTM and CDR2 ANQGSEA. The CDR3 loop spans 19 amino acids. The CDR3 reads CSVDYEVERGGLKTDTQYF. The CDR3 bases are TGCAGCGTTGATTACGAGGTGGAGCGGGGGGGCCTGAAGACAGATACGCAGTATTTT.

Remarks on this clonotype: A much larger clonotype is one base distant, so this may be a read error. V is TRBV9 and J is TRBJ2-1, with a possible D match to TRBD1 (5 bases). The CDR3 length is 14 residues. CDR1 and CDR2 (germline): SGDLS, YYNGEE. For the CDR3, the DNA is TGTGCCAGCAGCGTAGAGACAGTATACAATGAGCAGTCCTTC. This encodes CASSVETVYNEQSF.

This clonotype has more than one count but fewer than ten. The genes are TRBV19 and TRBJ1-5, with D possibly TRBD1 on 5 matching bases. Germline V gene lookup returns CDR1 LNHDA and CDR2 SQIVND (reference sequence). This CDR3 contains 15 residues. V shed 3 bases and J shed 0 bases, with 9 bases lying between them. In DNA form, the CDR3 reads TGTGCCAGTAGTATTCAGGGAGATAGCAATCAGCCCCAGCATTTT. Translating gives CASSIQGDSNQPQHF.

This chain links TRBV15 with TRBJ2-5; D is undetermined. The CDR3 is made up of 13 amino acids. CDR1 is LNHNV and CDR2 is YYDKDF in the germline V gene (reference sequence). Between the trimmed V and J ends, which lost 0 bases and 5 bases, there was a span of 7 bases. This CDR3 is CATSREPGETQYF. CDR3 coding DNA: TGTGCCACCAGCAGAGAGCCGGGTGAGACCCAGTACTTC.

Judged by abundance, this clonotype is medium-sized (0.01 to 0.1%). This chain links TRBV25-1 with TRBJ1-6; 8 bases are shared with TRBD1. Trimming at V came to 7 bases and at J to 9 bases, leaving 11 bases not matched to a gene. Germline CDR1 and CDR2: MGHDK and SYGVNS. The CDR3 length is 15 residues. The CDR3 nucleotides are TGTGCCAGCACCGACTCCCGGGACAGGAGTTCACCCCTCCACTTT. This gives the protein CASTDSRDRSSPLHF.

A few counts support this clonotype. The chain links TRBV19 to TRBJ2-7; TRBD2 is a possible D gene (5 bases). Germline CDR1 is LNHDA and CDR2 is SQIVND (reference sequence). CDR3 length equals 14 residues. The V end lost 3 bases, the J end lost 1 base, and 10 bases lay between the germline ends. CDR3 residues: CASSIGVTSYEQYF. The CDR3 bases are TGTGCCAGTAGTATCGGGGTGACGTCCTACGAGCAGTACTTC. Drawing the rest from reference TRBV19 and TRBJ2-7, the complete variable domain is DGGITQSPKYLFRKEGQNVTLSCEQNLNHDAMYWYRQDPGQGLRLIYYSQIVNDFQKGDIAEGYSVSREKKESFPLTVTSAQKNPTAFYLCASSIGVTSYEQYFGPGTRLTVT.

This rearrangement joins TRBV19 to TRBJ1-5; 7 bases agree with TRBD1. V trimming: 5 bases; J trimming: 7 bases; junction bases outside the gene matches: 14. The CDR3 sequence is 16 residues long. Germline loops: CDR1 LNHDA, CDR2 SQIVND (reference sequence). CDR3 sequence reads: CASSFSGTAYEQPQHF. In DNA form, the CDR3 reads TGTGCCAGTAGTTTCTCCGGGACAGCCTACGAGCAGCCCCAGCATTTT.

This clonotype came up a few times. CDR3 sequence: CASSIGRDPSYEQYF. CDR3 nucleotides: TGTGCCAGTAGTATCGGCCGGGACCCCTCTTACGAGCAGTACTTC. The rearrangement links TRBV19 to TRBJ2-7; D may be TRBD1 or TRBD2 (5 bases each). The length of the CDR3 is 15 residues. The V end was cut by 3 bases, the J end by 4 bases, with 16 bases between. Germline lookup yields CDR1 LNHDA and CDR2 SQIVND (reference sequence).

This rearrangement joins TRBV20-1 to TRBJ1-2; weak D call: TRBD1 (6 bases). V lost 7 bases, J lost 3 bases, and 18 bases lay in between. The V gene's germline CDR1 is DFQATT and CDR2 SNEGSKA (reference sequence). This CDR3 comprises 14 residues. CDR3 coding DNA: TGCAGTGTGGCGGCTGAGGGGGAGGACTATGGCTACACCTTC. This translates into CSVAAEGEDYGYTF.

In DNA, the CDR3 is TGTGCCACCTGTGTATGGTGCACCTACGAGCAGTACTTC. It encodes CATCVWCTYEQYF. The rearrangement uses TRBV24-1 and TRBJ2-7; D is ambiguous. V shed 9 bases and J shed 2 bases, with 13 bases lying between them. CDR1 and CDR2 from the germline V gene are KGHDR and SFDVKD. The CDR3 covers 13 residues.

Worth noting for this clonotype: A much larger clone differs from this one at a single base, so this may be a read error. The chain has TRBV11-2 and TRBJ1-3; D remains unclear. Per germline, CDR1 SGHAT and CDR2 FQNNGV. Trimming took off 0 bases at V and 0 bases at J, with 15 bases between the two ends. This CDR3 contains 18 residues. The CDR3 DNA is TGTGCCAGCAGCTTAGATTTCGTCGCCAGTACCTCTGGAAACACCATATATTTT. It encodes CASSLDFVASTSGNTIYF.

In its sample, this clonotype was seen once. J is TRBJ2-7 and V is TRBV4-3; TRBD1 aligns across 9 bases. Germline V lookup: CDR1 LGHNA, CDR2 YSLEER. The CDR3 runs to 12 residues. The V gene end was trimmed by 4 bases and the J gene end by 5 bases; junction bases not matched to a gene: 0. CDR3 in amino acids: CASSRTGDEQYF. The CDR3 bases are TGCGCCAGCAGCCGGACAGGGGACGAGCAGTACTTC.

J is TRBJ1-4 and V is TRBV7-2; no firm D call. The CDR3 covers 12 residues. Germline V lookup: CDR1 SGHTA, CDR2 FQGNSA. V shed 5 bases and J shed 6 bases, with 7 bases lying between them. For the CDR3, the DNA is TGTGCCAGCAGCCGAACCCATGAAAAACTGTTTTTT. It is translated as CASSRTHEKLFF.

In this sample, this clonotype turned up many times. The chain is built from TRBV4-2 and TRBJ1-1; D is uncertain. Between the trimmed V and J ends, which lost 0 bases and 1 base, there was a span of 6 bases. CDR3 length: 14 residues. Germline CDR1 is LGHNA and CDR2 is YNFKEQ. In nucleotides, the CDR3 is TGTGCCAGCAGCCAAGATTCGGGGAACACTGAAGCTTTCTTT. This translates into CASSQDSGNTEAFF.

This clonotype has just one count. Since a much larger clone is just one base distant, this may be a read error. Because the CDR3 is missing its conserved closing phenylalanine or tryptophan, this is likely a read error. V gene TRBV30 combines with J gene TRBJ2-7; D remains ambiguous. V lost 0 bases and J lost 5, with 11 bases in between. The CDR3 runs 13 residues. CDR1 is GTSNPN and CDR2 is SVGIG in the germline V gene (reference sequence). The CDR3 sequence: CAWSVDSLDEQYS. The DNA of the CDR3 is TGTGCCTGGAGTGTAGACTCTTTAGACGAGCAGTACTCC.

About this clonotype: The junction does not match germline at one end; this may be a read error. The chain joins TRBV29-1 to TRBJ1-6, with D perhaps TRBD1 (6 bases). This CDR3 is 15 amino acids long. Germline V gene data show CDR1 as SQVTM and CDR2 as ANQGSEA. CDR3 DNA: TGCAGCGTTGAAGGGGCGGGGGGGGGCAATTCACCCCTCCACTTC. Its translation: CSVEGAGGGNSPLHF.

The chain couples TRBV20-1 to TRBJ2-7; 8 nucleotides match TRBD2. The J call is doubtful: the DNA matches TRBJ2-1 better. CDR3 length: 15 amino acids. CDR1 and CDR2 (germline): DFQATT, SNEGSKA (reference sequence). CDR3 coding DNA: TGCAGTGCTAGAGATGAGTCGGGAGGGGTGGAGGAGCAGTTCTTC. The encoded protein is CSARDESGGVEEQFF.

The DNA of the CDR3 is TGTGCCACCAGCAGAGATGATAGCGGGACAGGGGGCTACGAGCAGTACTTC. Translation gives CATSRDDSGTGGYEQYF. The chain uses TRBV15 and TRBJ2-7; TRBD1 matches 11 bases. The germline gives CDR1 LNHNV, CDR2 YYDKDF (reference sequence). With 0 bases clipped from V and 3 bases from J, the junction kept 7 bases outside the gene matches. The CDR3 consists of 17 residues. The full variable domain, completed using reference TRBV15 and TRBJ2-7, is DAMVIQNPRYQVTQFGKPVTLSCSQTLNHNVMYWYQQKSSQAPKLLFHYYDKDFNNEADTPDNFQSRRPNTSFCFLDIRSPGLGDTAMYLCATSRDDSGTGGYEQYFGPGTRLTVT.

This clonotype has just a few counts. The chain is built from TRBV7-2 and TRBJ1-5; 8 bases match TRBD1. The CDR3 has 16 amino acids. Germline V CDR1 and CDR2: SGHTA, FQGNSA. With V trimmed by 1 base and J by 6 bases, 8 bases remained unmatched. CDR3 loop: CASSLGGQVGGQPQHF. CDR3 nucleotide sequence: TGTGCCAGCAGCTTAGGGGGACAGGTAGGCGGTCAGCCCCAGCATTTT.

This chain connects TRBV19 to TRBJ2-1, with D perhaps being TRBD1 or TRBD2 (5 bases each). The germline V gene encodes CDR1 LNHDA and CDR2 SQIVND (reference sequence). The V gene lost 5 bases and the J gene lost 12 bases, with 20 bases spanning the gap. This CDR3 spans 14 amino acids. CDR3 loop: CASSEFQGNGAQFF. The CDR3 nucleotides read TGTGCCAGTAGTGAGTTCCAGGGAAACGGGGCGCAGTTCTTC.

This clonotype has just a few counts. The gene calls are TRBV19 and TRBJ2-5, with 7 bases identical to TRBD1. CDR1 is LNHDA and CDR2 is SQIVND in the germline V gene (reference sequence). V lost 3 bases and J lost 2; bases outside the gene matches: 3. The CDR3 consists of 14 residues. The DNA of the CDR3 is TGTGCCAGTAGTATTGAGGGACAGCAAGAGACCCAGTACTTC. Its translation is CASSIEGQQETQYF.

The chain combines TRBV15 with TRBJ1-2; TRBD1 matches 7 bases. The junction had 6 bases not matched to a gene; V was cut back by 3 bases and J by 5 bases. This CDR3 is built from 14 residues. Looked up from germline, CDR1 is LNHNV and CDR2 is YYDKDF (reference sequence). In DNA, the CDR3 is TGTGCCACCAGCAGGGCGGGACAGAGGTATGGCTACACCTTC. This codes for CATSRAGQRYGYTF.

The chain is built from TRBV9 and TRBJ1-1; 9 bases are shared with TRBD1. J lost 0 bases, V lost 0 bases, and 3 bases had no gene match. The germline CDR1 and CDR2 sequences are SGDLS and YYNGEE. This CDR3 comprises 16 residues. This CDR3 reads CASSVDGTGLNTEAFF. The CDR3 DNA is TGTGCCAGCAGCGTAGACGGGACAGGGCTGAACACTGAAGCTTTCTTT.

As regards this clonotype: It is likely a read error, because the conserved phenylalanine at the end of the CDR3 is missing. The chain recombines TRBV5-6 with TRBJ2-7, with D unresolved. Germline values: CDR1 SGHDT, CDR2 YYEEEE. Deletions cut 1 base from V and 7 bases from J, with 12 bases between. There are 13 residues in the CDR3. CDR3 nucleotides: TGTGCCAGCAGCTTGTATGGACGAAAAGAGCAGTACCTC. Translating it yields CASSLYGRKEQYL.

CDR3 in amino acids: CAISESGQGYGYTF. The CDR3 bases are TGTGCCATCAGTGAGTCAGGACAGGGGTATGGCTACACCTTC. The chain uses TRBV10-3 and TRBJ1-2, with TRBD1 matching 9 bases. The CDR3 extends over 14 amino acids. After removal of 0 bases from V and 5 bases from J, the junction contained 1 base not matched to a gene. Germline V gene lookup returns CDR1 ENHRY and CDR2 SYGVKD.